This T cell receptor beta chain emerged from a study of cytomegalovirus exposure and HLA in healthy donors. Trimming shortened V by 3 bases and J by 0 bases, and 18 bases separated the two germline ends. Germline assignment: CDR1 WNHNN and CDR2 SYGVQD (reference sequence). This CDR3 is built from 18 residues. The PCR had 60 Vbeta and 13 Jbeta primers. The table came from immunoSEQ multiplex PCR; TCRdb's copy has only in-frame clones and leaves some out. Of 130,000 to 150,000 clones in the sample, 80% to 85% are singletons; the top ten hold under 3%. This rearrangement joins TRBV10-1 to TRBJ2-4; the D gene is possibly TRBD1 (5 bases). This sequence originates from a woman younger than 45 in good health and CMV-seronegative. What was sequenced was PBMCs. In DNA form, the CDR3 reads TGCGCCAGCAGTGATCAGGGTGAACGGATACTAGCCAAAAACATTCAGTACTTC. It codes for CASSDQGERILAKNIQYF.